This entry lists 28 T cell receptor beta chains sequenced from one sample in a study of vaccination effects on CD4 cells after COVID-19 (dated by TCRdb to 2022 to 2024). Libraries came from the immunoSEQ multiplex PCR assay. Entries here come from immuneACCESS through TCRdb and include only in-frame sequences with V and J called. Some clones fail to appear in such tables; in the studies checked, an unresolved V gene covers under half of the shortfall, and the cause of the remainder is unknown. A total of some 70,000 clones appear in this sample, 80% to 85% of them only once. Of the sample, approximately 1.2% falls within the top ten clones. The ViraFEST assay stimulated PBMC with viral peptide pools and then used TCR sequencing to identify antigen-specific CD4+ T cell clonotypes by expansion. After about 9 days of culture, CD4+ T cells were isolated with the EasySep CD4+ T cell isolation kit. Participants received two doses of either the BNT162b2 or the mRNA-1273 mRNA SARS-CoV-2 vaccine.

The antigens these receptors bind are not known. Here the sequenced sample was CD4+ T cells from PBMCs cultured with HCoV-229E spike peptides, taken after COVID-19 vaccination. The cell subset or site label on this specimen signifies: HCoV-229E spike overlapping peptide pool stimulation. The receptors come from a human donor who received a COVID-19 vaccine.

The chain has TRBV5-1 and TRBJ1-1; D is perhaps TRBD1 (5 bases). Germline lookup yields CDR1 SGHRS and CDR2 YFSETQ. There are 14 residues in the CDR3. Between the trimmed V and J ends, which lost 0 bases and 5 bases, there was a span of 11 bases. The CDR3 nucleotides read TGCGCCAGCAGCTTGGTGGAGGGGATAACTGAAGCTTTCTTT. It yields the protein CASSLVEGITEAFF.

The chain links TRBV6-6 to TRBJ1-1, with no clear D. Germline V gene sequence: CDR1 MNHNY, CDR2 SVGAGI (reference sequence). Trimming removed 4 bases from V and 1 base from J, with 10 bases in between. The length of the CDR3 is 14 residues. CDR3 nucleotide sequence: TGTGCCAGCAGTTTTTCGACGGCGAACACTGAAGCTTTCTTT. Its translation: CASSFSTANTEAFF.

The V and J genes are TRBV21-1 and TRBJ1-3. TRBV21-1 is described as a pseudogene. The CDR3 length is 13 residues. CDR3 in amino acids: CASQTGSGNTIYF. In DNA, the CDR3 is TGTGCCAGCCAAACGGGCTCTGGAAACACCATATATTTT.

V is TRBV4-1 and J is TRBJ1-2; D is undetermined. The germline V and J ends were trimmed by 1 base and 4 bases, with 16 bases remaining between them. In germline, CDR1 is MGHRA, CDR2 YSYEKL. The length of the CDR3 is 16 residues. CDR3 coding DNA: TGCGCCAGCAGCCAAGTGGGCCGCCTTAGGGTCTATGGCTACACCTTC. Translated: CASSQVGRLRVYGYTF.

The CDR3 DNA follows: TGCGCCAGCAGCTTGACTAGCCCAACCTCAGATACGCAGTATTTT. Its translation is CASSLTSPTSDTQYF. The chain joins TRBV5-1 to TRBJ2-3, with a weak D call TRBD2 (6 bases). Trimming removed 1 base at V and 4 bases at J, with 13 bases between. The CDR3 contains 15 residues. In germline, CDR1 is SGHRS, CDR2 YFSETQ.

The V call is TRBV2, the J call TRBJ2-5, with D possibly being TRBD2 (6 bases). The CDR3 loop spans 15 amino acids. V was trimmed by 1 base and J by 4 bases, leaving 13 bases between them. Per the germline V gene, CDR1 is SNHLY and CDR2 is FYNNEI. The CDR3, as DNA: TGTGCCAGCAGTGAAGTTCGGAGGGATAGAGAGACCCAGTACTTC. Its translation is CASSEVRRDRETQYF.

The J gene is TRBJ2-1, the V gene TRBV2; a possible D gene is TRBD1 (6 bases). V gave up 2 bases and J gave up 1 base, with 24 bases separating them. Germline CDR1 and CDR2: SNHLY and FYNNEI. This CDR3 region has 20 residues. This CDR3 is CASSESSKFGDTSSYNEQFF. In DNA form, the CDR3 reads TGTGCCAGCAGTGAATCTTCCAAGTTCGGGGACACCTCTTCCTACAATGAGCAGTTCTTC.

The rearrangement links TRBV6-5 to TRBJ2-1, with D perhaps TRBD2 (5 bases). The CDR3 totals 12 residues. The V end lost 8 bases, the J end lost 10 bases, and 15 bases lay between the germline ends. Germline assignment: CDR1 MNHEY and CDR2 SVGAGI. CDR3 in DNA: TGTGCCAGCTGGAGGAAGGGTAACGAGCAGTTCTTC. Its translation: CASWRKGNEQFF.

The V call is TRBV14, the J call TRBJ1-2, with D maybe TRBD1 (6 bases). The V end lost 0 bases, the J end lost 8 bases, and 13 bases lay between the germline ends. The length of the CDR3 is 14 residues. The germline V gene has CDR1 SGHDN and CDR2 FVKESK. Here the CDR3 reads CASSQDRTGSGYTF. Written as DNA, the CDR3 is TGTGCCAGCAGCCAAGATCGTACAGGGTCGGGCTACACCTTC.

The rearrangement uses TRBV28 and TRBJ2-4; D may be TRBD2 (5 bases). Germline V CDR1 and CDR2: MDHEN, SYDVKM. Deletions cut 3 bases from V and 0 bases from J, with 21 bases between. This CDR3 contains 19 residues. The DNA of the CDR3 is TGTGCCAGCAGTTTTCCTTCTTCCTCAGGAGGCCGAGCCAAAAACATTCAGTACTTC. Protein sequence: CASSFPSSSGGRAKNIQYF.

The chain joins TRBV7-2 to TRBJ2-3; D possibly corresponds to TRBD2 (6 bases). Germline V gives CDR1 SGHTA, CDR2 FQGNSA. The CDR3 length is 15 residues. Trimming took off 4 bases at V and 2 bases at J, with 13 bases between the two ends. CDR3 region: CASSWSGGATDTQYF. CDR3 nucleotide sequence: TGTGCCAGCAGCTGGAGTGGCGGGGCCACAGATACGCAGTATTTT.

This clone was seen once. The rearrangement links TRBV14 to TRBJ1-4, with a weak D call TRBD1 (5 bases). This CDR3 has 15 residues. The V end lost 6 bases, the J end lost 8 bases, and 19 bases lay between the germline ends. CDR1 and CDR2 from the germline V gene are SGHDN and FVKESK. Here the CDR3 DNA reads TGTGCCAGCAGTCGAACCGGGACTGGTTACGAAAAACTGTTTTTT. This encodes CASSRTGTGYEKLFF.

This clone appeared once. This sequence joins TRBV10-2 and TRBJ2-1, with D uncertain. Trimming stripped 3 bases from V and 3 bases from J, with 12 bases between. Germline V CDR1 and CDR2: WSHSY, SAAADI. The CDR3 contains 15 residues. The DNA for the CDR3 is TGCGCCAGCAGTGAAAAGTTGCTCGGCTACAATGAGCAGTTCTTC. It translates to CASSEKLLGYNEQFF.

The chain joins TRBV5-1 to TRBJ2-3; TRBD2 might be the D (5 bases). The CDR3 has 15 residues. Germline V CDR1 and CDR2: SGHRS, YFSETQ. V was trimmed by 3 bases and J by 0 bases, leaving 11 bases between them. CDR3 DNA sequence: TGCGCCAGCAGCTCGGATACTAGAAGCACAGATACGCAGTATTTT. Its protein product is CASSSDTRSTDTQYF.

This chain's CDR3 is CASSRDRDPGANVLTF. The CDR3 bases are TGTGCCAGCAGCCGGGACAGGGATCCTGGGGCCAACGTCCTGACTTTC. This chain links TRBV5-4 with TRBJ2-6, with TRBD1 identical over 9 bases. The CDR3 is 16 amino acids. Germline V gene data show CDR1 as SGHNT and CDR2 as YYREEE (reference sequence). V was clipped by 4 bases and J by 2 bases; unmatched bases: 4.

The V call is TRBV19, the J call TRBJ1-5; 10 positions agree with TRBD1. Trimming at V came to 8 bases and at J to 4 bases, leaving 2 bases not matched to a gene. The CDR3 is 13 residues long. Germline V CDR1 and CDR2: LNHDA, SQIVND (reference sequence). The CDR3 bases are TGTGCCAGTCAGGACAGGGGGAATCAGCCCCAGCATTTT. It yields the protein CASQDRGNQPQHF.

The V and J genes are TRBV11-2 and TRBJ1-1; 8 bases align to TRBD1. The junction had 6 bases not matched to a gene; V was cut back by 5 bases and J by 1 base. CDR3 length equals 15 residues. Germline V lookup: CDR1 SGHAT, CDR2 FQNNGV. The chain's CDR3 is CASSTDRGGNTEAFF. DNA of the CDR3: TGTGCCAGCAGCACCGACAGGGGCGGGAACACTGAAGCTTTCTTT.

The chain carries TRBV29-1 and TRBJ1-3; 7 nucleotides line up with TRBD1. The trim removed 6 bases at V and 2 bases at J, leaving 7 bases unmatched. Germline assignment: CDR1 SQVTM and CDR2 ANQGSEA. The CDR3 is made up of 14 amino acids. The DNA for the CDR3 is TGCAGCGTGGGACAGCTGGAGCCTGGAAACACCATATATTTT. Its translation: CSVGQLEPGNTIYF.

The chain is built from TRBV7-8 and TRBJ1-2; no firm D call. V was trimmed by 5 bases and J by 6 bases, leaving 25 bases between them. The CDR3 has 17 amino acids. Looked up from germline, CDR1 is SGHVS and CDR2 is FQNEAQ. CDR3 loop: CASSDERYRLSGDGYTF. In DNA, the CDR3 is TGTGCCAGCAGCGACGAGCGTTATCGGCTCTCCGGGGATGGCTACACCTTC.

The V call is TRBV7-2, the J call TRBJ2-1; D is undetermined. CDR1 is SGHTA and CDR2 is FQGNSA in the germline V gene. This CDR3 comprises 15 residues. Trimming stripped 2 bases from V and 1 base from J, with 9 bases between. The CDR3 DNA follows: TGTGCCAGCAGCTTAAGAGGCAATTCCTACAATGAGCAGTTCTTC. Translating gives CASSLRGNSYNEQFF.

This clone has just a few counts. The chain combines TRBV2 with TRBJ2-7; D call uncertain. Trimming took 2 bases from V and 3 from J, leaving 2 bases between them. From germline, CDR1 is SNHLY and CDR2 FYNNEI. The CDR3 is 11 amino acids. CDR3 in amino acids: CASSEYYEQYV. Here the CDR3 DNA reads TGTGCCAGCAGTGAATACTACGAGCAGTACGTC.

The rearrangement joins TRBV29-1 to TRBJ2-1, with 7 nucleotides matching TRBD2. Trimming at V came to 7 bases and at J to 8 bases, leaving 20 bases not matched to a gene. This CDR3 has 16 residues. The germline V gene encodes CDR1 SQVTM and CDR2 ANQGSEA. The CDR3 sequence: CSADSPPEAGRDEQFF. The CDR3 coding sequence is TGCAGCGCCGATAGCCCTCCTGAGGCAGGGAGGGATGAGCAGTTCTTC.

The chain joins TRBV2 to TRBJ2-3; D might be TRBD1 (6 bases). CDR3 size: 15 residues. Germline CDR1 reads SNHLY; CDR2 reads FYNNEI. Between the trimmed V and J ends, which lost 3 bases and 4 bases, there was a span of 14 bases. CDR3 bases: TGTGCCAGCAGTGAGTACAGGGTGAGCTCAGATACGCAGTATTTT. Translation gives CASSEYRVSSDTQYF.

The chain combines TRBV7-6 with TRBJ1-5; a weak D match, TRBD1 (5 bases). Trimming removed 0 bases at V and 1 base at J, with 7 bases between. This CDR3 is built from 15 residues. Germline CDR1 SGHVS, CDR2 FNYEAQ. CDR3 sequence: CASSLAAGSNQPQHF. CDR3 coding DNA: TGTGCCAGCAGCTTAGCAGCAGGGAGCAATCAGCCCCAGCATTTT. The variable domain in full, completed from reference TRBV7-6 and TRBJ1-5, reads GAGVSQSPRYKVTKRGQDVALRCDPISGHVSLYWYRQALGQGPEFLTYFNYEAQQDKSGLPNDRFSAERPEGSISTLTIQRTEQRDSAMYRCASSLAAGSNQPQHFGDGTRLSIL.

The table lists this clone with a few counts. The chain combines TRBV7-3 with TRBJ2-7; TRBD2 is a possible D gene (5 bases). The CDR3 length is 18 residues. The V and J ends lost 2 bases and 6 bases respectively, with 26 bases between them. Germline CDR1 and CDR2: SGHTA and FQGTGA. CDR3 residues: CASSLRLGGPRRSSEQYV. For the CDR3, the DNA is TGTGCCAGCAGCTTACGCTTGGGCGGGCCAAGGAGGTCGTCCGAGCAGTACGTC.

The gene calls are TRBV11-3 and TRBJ2-1, with D perhaps TRBD1 (6 bases). With 2 bases removed from V and 9 bases from J, the gap between germline ends came to 11 bases. CDR3 size: 13 residues. Germline loops: CDR1 SGHNT, CDR2 YENEEA. The CDR3 coding sequence is TGTGCCAGCAGCTTATGGGACACGGGTGAGCAGTTCTTC. This encodes CASSLWDTGEQFF.

This clone appeared a few times. V usage is TRBV3-1 (or the pseudogene TRBV3-2) and J usage is TRBJ1-1; D is undetermined. V was trimmed by 6 bases and J by 4 bases, leaving 15 bases between them. The CDR3 has 14 residues. Germline CDR1 and CDR2: LGHDT and YNNKEL (reference sequence). The CDR3 DNA is TGTGCCAGCAGTCTAGGTCGGGCGGGCACTGAAGCTTTCTTT. Translated: CASSLGRAGTEAFF.

The chain recombines TRBV4-2 with TRBJ1-4; 7 bases fit TRBD1. Trimming removed 3 bases from V and 6 bases from J; junction bases left unmatched: 10. CDR3 length: 16 amino acids. Germline V gene data show CDR1 as LGHNA and CDR2 as YNFKEQ. CDR3 bases: TGTGCCAGCAGCCAGCTCAAGGGGGCGTCTGATGAAAAACTGTTTTTT. Protein: CASSQLKGASDEKLFF.